The source of this T cell receptor beta chain is a study of T cells in Graves' hyperthyroidism and ophthalmopathy. Thyroid ultrasound, orbital computed tomography, clinical symptoms, and serum thyroxine and TRAb underpinned diagnoses. There were TCR beta CDR3 regions amplified from RNA transcripts. The study used the HTBI primer set for a first-round RT-PCR of the TCR CDR3. In TCRdb, the multiplex PCR reads were re-called with MiXCR into one record per CDR3 protein. The sample includes more than 600,000 distinct CDR3 sequences, approximately 16% of them seen just once. Germline CDR1 and CDR2: SEHNR and FQNEAQ (reference sequence). This CDR3 has 17 amino acids. J lost 8 bases, V lost 5 bases, and 19 bases had no gene match. This clonotype showed up many times.

The rearrangement joins TRBV7-9 to TRBJ2-3, with 7 nucleotides matching TRBD2. Input material: blood. The TCR originated in a man aged 18 to 29 with Graves' hyperthyroidism. In DNA, the CDR3 is TGTGCCAGCAGCGACTGGGCGGGAGCTGTTTCAGTGATTACGCAGTATTTT. Translation: CASSDWAGAVSVITQYF.